These T cell receptor beta chains were read from a single sample in a study of identifying expanded T cells in peripheral blood. Clones were read by immunoSEQ multiplex PCR, and TCRdb kept only the in-frame ones, dropping some. Of about 110,000 clones listed, approximately 90% are singletons. The sequencing sample was made of blood. These receptors were obtained from a person aged 18 to 70 in good health. Each CDR3 is given with its conserved first and last residue. A D gene is named only where the DNA matches it firmly. Where a row states a size, it is once, few, many or the class of an expanded clone; other rows omit it.

>TRBJ2-7|TRBD1|12|NA|TRBV19
CASSTGGYEQYF
TGTGCCAGTAGTACAGGGGGTTACGAGCAGTACTTC
>TRBJ2-7|NA|12|NA|TRBV21-1
CASEGDSYEQYF
TGTGCCAGCGAAGGGGACTCCTACGAGCAGTACTTC
>TRBJ2-7|NA|14|NA|TRBV19
CASSIDRASYEQYF
TGTGCCAGTAGTATAGATCGAGCCTCCTACGAGCAGTACTTC
>TRBJ2-7|NA|14|NA|TRBV7-2
CASSPWAGRREQYF
TGTGCCAGCAGCCCATGGGCGGGTAGGCGCGAGCAGTACTTC
>TRBJ1-1|NA|13|once|TRBV6-5
CASQPGPNTEAFF
TGTGCCAGCCAACCCGGGCCGAACACTGAAGCTTTCTTT
>TRBJ2-3|TRBD2|16|NA|TRBV10-3
CAIHQPGGGPADTQYF
TGTGCCATCCACCAGCCCGGGGGAGGGCCGGCAGATACGCAGTATTTT
>TRBJ2-7|TRBD1|13|NA|TRBV28
CASSRTGAYEQYF
TGTGCCAGCAGTAGGACAGGGGCCTACGAGCAGTACTTC
>TRBJ2-1|NA|16|NA|TRBV5-1
CASSLGRNHLWDEQFF
TGCGCCAGCAGCTTGGGGCGGAACCACCTTTGGGATGAGCAGTTCTTC
>TRBJ2-7|NA|13|NA|TRBV18
CASSPPSRDEQYF
TGTGCCAGCTCACCACCGTCCAGGGACGAGCAGTACTTC
>TRBJ1-1|NA|13|NA|TRBV18
CASSPPPNTEAFF
TGTGCCAGCTCACCGCCCCCGAACACTGAAGCTTTCTTT
>TRBJ2-7|NA|12|NA|TRBV5-1
CASSGDIYEQYF
TGCGCCAGCAGCGGGGACATCTACGAGCAGTACTTC
>TRBJ1-5|NA|13|NA|TRBV30
CAWENGLRQPQHF
TGTGCCTGGGAGAACGGGCTTCGACAGCCCCAGCATTTT
>TRBJ1-1|NA|15|NA|TRBV30
CAWSVTPTGMGEAFF
TGTGCCTGGAGTGTAACCCCGACAGGAATGGGTGAAGCTTTCTTT
>TRBJ1-1|TRBD1|15|NA|TRBV27
CASSPGGGWVTEAFF
TGTGCCAGCAGCCCAGGGGGGGGCTGGGTCACTGAAGCTTTCTTT
>TRBJ1-2|NA|13|NA|TRBV7-2
CASSPAGADGYTF
TGTGCCAGCAGTCCGGCAGGGGCTGATGGCTACACCTTC
>TRBJ2-2|NA|13|NA|TRBV27
CASSLGSPGELFF
TGTGCCAGCAGTTTAGGATCTCCCGGGGAGCTGTTTTTT
>TRBJ2-2|TRBD1|15|NA|TRBV11-3
CASSYGTANTGELFF
TGTGCCAGCAGCTATGGGACAGCGAACACCGGGGAGCTGTTTTTT
>TRBJ2-7|NA|15|NA|TRBV4-2
CASSQEVSYSYEQYF
TGTGCCAGCAGCCAAGAGGTCAGCTACTCCTACGAGCAGTACTTC
>TRBJ1-6|NA|16|NA|TRBV5-5
CASSLEAGTYNSPLHF
TGTGCCAGCAGCTTGGAAGCAGGGACCTATAATTCACCCCTCCACTTT
>TRBJ2-1|NA|13|NA|TRBV7-2
CASRSTGYNEQFF
TGTGCCAGCAGATCGACAGGATACAATGAGCAGTTCTTC
>TRBJ2-5|NA|14|NA|TRBV11-2
CASSLVRQGETQYF
TGTGCCAGCAGCTTAGTGCGCCAGGGAGAGACCCAGTACTTC
>TRBJ2-7|TRBD2|14|once|TRBV18
CASSLSSGAYEQYF
TGTGCCAGCTCACTCTCTAGCGGTGCCTACGAGCAGTACTTC
>TRBJ2-5|NA|11|NA|TRBV20-1
CSGTDQETQYF
TGCAGTGGCACGGACCAAGAGACCCAGTACTTC
>TRBJ2-3|TRBD2|17|few|TRBV15
CATSRDSIGGAADTQYF
TGTGCCACCAGCAGAGATTCTATCGGGGGGGCCGCAGATACGCAGTATTTT
>TRBJ1-2|TRBD1|12|NA|TRBV11-2
CASSTGEHGYTF
TGTGCCAGCAGCACAGGGGAGCATGGCTACACCTTC
>TRBJ1-2|NA|13|NA|TRBV28
CASKVRQYYGYTF
TGTGCCAGCAAAGTTCGACAGTACTATGGCTACACCTTC
>TRBJ1-4|NA|15|NA|TRBV10-1
CASSSTGRTNEKLFF
TGCGCCAGCAGTTCCACAGGGAGGACTAATGAAAAACTGTTTTTT